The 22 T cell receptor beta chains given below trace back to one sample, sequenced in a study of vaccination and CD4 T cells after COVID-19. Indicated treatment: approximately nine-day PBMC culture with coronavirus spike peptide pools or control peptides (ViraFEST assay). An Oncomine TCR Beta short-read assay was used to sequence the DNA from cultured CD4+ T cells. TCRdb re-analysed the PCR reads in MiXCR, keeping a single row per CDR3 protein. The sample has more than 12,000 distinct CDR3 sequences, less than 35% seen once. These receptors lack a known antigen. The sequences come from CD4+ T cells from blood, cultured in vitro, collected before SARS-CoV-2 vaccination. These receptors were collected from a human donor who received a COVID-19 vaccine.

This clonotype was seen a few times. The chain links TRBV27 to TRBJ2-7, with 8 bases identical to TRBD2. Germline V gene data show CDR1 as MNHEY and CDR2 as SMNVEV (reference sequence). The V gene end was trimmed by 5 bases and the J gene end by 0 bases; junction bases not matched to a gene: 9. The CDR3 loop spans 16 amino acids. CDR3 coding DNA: TGTGCCAGCAGTGGGGTAGCGGGACCTCACTCCTACGAGCAGTACTTC. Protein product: CASSGVAGPHSYEQYF.

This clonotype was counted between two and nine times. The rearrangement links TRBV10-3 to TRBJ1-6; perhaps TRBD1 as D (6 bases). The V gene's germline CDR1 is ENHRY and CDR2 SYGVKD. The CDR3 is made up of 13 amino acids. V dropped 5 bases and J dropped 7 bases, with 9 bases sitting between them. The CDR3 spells CAISIGQNSPLHF. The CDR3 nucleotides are TGTGCCATCAGTATAGGACAGAATTCACCCCTCCACTTT.

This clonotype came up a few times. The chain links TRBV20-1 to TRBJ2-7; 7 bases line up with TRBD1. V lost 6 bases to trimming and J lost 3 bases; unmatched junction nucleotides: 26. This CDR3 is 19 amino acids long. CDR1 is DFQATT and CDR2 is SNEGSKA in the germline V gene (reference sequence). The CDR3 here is CSARSGQALEGSHFYEQYF. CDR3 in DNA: TGCAGTGCCCGTTCTGGACAGGCTCTCGAGGGGTCCCATTTCTACGAGCAGTACTTC.

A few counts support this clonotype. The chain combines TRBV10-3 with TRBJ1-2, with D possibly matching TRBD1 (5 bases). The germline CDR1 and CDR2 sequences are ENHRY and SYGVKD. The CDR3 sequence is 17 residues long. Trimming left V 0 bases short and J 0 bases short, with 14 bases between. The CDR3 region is CAISESKGEGANYGYTF. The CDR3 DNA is TGTGCCATCAGTGAGTCGAAAGGGGAGGGTGCTAACTATGGCTACACCTTC.

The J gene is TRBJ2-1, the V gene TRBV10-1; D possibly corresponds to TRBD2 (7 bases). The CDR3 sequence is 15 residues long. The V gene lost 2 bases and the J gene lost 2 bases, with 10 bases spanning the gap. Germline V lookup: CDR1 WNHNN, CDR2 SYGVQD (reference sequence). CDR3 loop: CASSEGGAAYNEQFF. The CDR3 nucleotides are TGCGCCAGCAGTGAGGGGGGGGCCGCCTACAATGAGCAGTTCTTC.

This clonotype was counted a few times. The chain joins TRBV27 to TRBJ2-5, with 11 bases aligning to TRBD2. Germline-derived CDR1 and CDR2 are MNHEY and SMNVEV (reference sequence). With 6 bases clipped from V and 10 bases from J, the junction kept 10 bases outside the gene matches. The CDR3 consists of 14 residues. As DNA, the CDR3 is TGTGCCAGCAGCCAAACCGGGACTAGCGGATACCAGTACTTC. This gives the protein CASSQTGTSGYQYF.

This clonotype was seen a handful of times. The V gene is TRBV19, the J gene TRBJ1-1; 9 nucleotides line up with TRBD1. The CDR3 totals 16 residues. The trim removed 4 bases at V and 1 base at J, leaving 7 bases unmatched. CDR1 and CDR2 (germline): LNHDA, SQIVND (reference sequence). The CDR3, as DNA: TGTGCCAGTAGTACACCAACAGGGGGCCCGAACACTGAAGCTTTCTTT. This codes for CASSTPTGGPNTEAFF.

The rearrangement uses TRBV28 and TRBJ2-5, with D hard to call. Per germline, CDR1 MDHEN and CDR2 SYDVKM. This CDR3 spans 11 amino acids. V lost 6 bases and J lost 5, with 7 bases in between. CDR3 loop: CASSPSETQYF. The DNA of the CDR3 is TGTGCCAGCAGCCCATCGGAGACCCAGTACTTC.

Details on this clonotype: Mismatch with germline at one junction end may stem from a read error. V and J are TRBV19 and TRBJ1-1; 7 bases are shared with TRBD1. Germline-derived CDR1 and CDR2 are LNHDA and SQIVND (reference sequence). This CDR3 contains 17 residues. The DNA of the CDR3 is TGTGCCAGTAGTATAGACCCTGACAGGGAGATGAACACTGAAGCTCTCTTT. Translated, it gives CASSIDPDREMNTEALF.

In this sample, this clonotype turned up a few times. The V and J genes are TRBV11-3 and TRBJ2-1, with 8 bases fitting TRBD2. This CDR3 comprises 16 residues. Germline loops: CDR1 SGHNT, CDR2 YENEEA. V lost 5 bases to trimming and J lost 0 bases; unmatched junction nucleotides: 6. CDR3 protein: CASSAGGPLSYNEQFF. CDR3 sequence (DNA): TGTGCCAGCAGCGCGGGGGGTCCCCTCTCCTACAATGAGCAGTTCTTC.

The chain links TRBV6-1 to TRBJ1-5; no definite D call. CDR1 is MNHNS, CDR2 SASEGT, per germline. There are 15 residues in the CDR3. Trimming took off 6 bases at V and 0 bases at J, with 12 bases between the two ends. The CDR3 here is CASRPRYSSNQPQHF. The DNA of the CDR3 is TGTGCCAGCAGACCTCGATACAGTAGCAATCAGCCCCAGCATTTT.

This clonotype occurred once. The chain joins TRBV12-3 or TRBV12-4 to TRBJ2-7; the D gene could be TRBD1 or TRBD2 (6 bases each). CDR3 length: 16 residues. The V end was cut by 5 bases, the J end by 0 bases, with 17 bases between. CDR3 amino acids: CASSSLGGARSYEQYF. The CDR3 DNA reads TGTGCCAGCAGTAGTCTGGGGGGCGCCCGCTCCTACGAGCAGTACTTC.

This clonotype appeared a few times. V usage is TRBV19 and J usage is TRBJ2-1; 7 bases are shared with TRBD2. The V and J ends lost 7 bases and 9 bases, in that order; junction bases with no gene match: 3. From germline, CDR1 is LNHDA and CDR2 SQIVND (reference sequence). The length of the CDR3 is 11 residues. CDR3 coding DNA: TGTGCCAGTATCCGGGGGGTTGAGCAGTTCTTC. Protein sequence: CASIRGVEQFF.

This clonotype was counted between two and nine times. CDR3 bases: TGTGCCACCAGTGATGGTTCGGGGGGCAGGGAGACCCAGTACTTC. Its protein product is CATSDGSGGRETQYF. The genes are TRBV24-1 and TRBJ2-5; possible D gene TRBD2, 7 bases. V lost 3 bases and J lost 5, with 15 bases in between. The CDR3 is 15 residues long. Germline CDR1 KGHDR, CDR2 SFDVKD.

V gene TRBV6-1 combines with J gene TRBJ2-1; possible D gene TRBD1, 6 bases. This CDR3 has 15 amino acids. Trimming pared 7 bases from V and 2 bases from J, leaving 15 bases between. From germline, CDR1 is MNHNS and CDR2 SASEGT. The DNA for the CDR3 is TGTGCCAGCACCTCCTCCAGGGGCGCCTACAATGAGCAGTTCTTC. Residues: CASTSSRGAYNEQFF.

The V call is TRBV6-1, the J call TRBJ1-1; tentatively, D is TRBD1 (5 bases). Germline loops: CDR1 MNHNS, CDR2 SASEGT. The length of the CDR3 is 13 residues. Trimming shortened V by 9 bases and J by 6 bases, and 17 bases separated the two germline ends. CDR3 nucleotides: TGTGCCAGTAGCAGAGGTGGAGGGGCTGAAGCTTTCTTT. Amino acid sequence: CASSRGGGAEAFF.

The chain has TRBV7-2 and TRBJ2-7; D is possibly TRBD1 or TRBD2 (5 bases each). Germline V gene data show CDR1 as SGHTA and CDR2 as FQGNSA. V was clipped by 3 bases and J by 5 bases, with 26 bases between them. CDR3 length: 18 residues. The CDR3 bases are TGTGCCAGCAGCTTCGCCGTTGCTGGGACGGCGGGCGGTCACGAGCAGTACTTC. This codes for CASSFAVAGTAGGHEQYF.

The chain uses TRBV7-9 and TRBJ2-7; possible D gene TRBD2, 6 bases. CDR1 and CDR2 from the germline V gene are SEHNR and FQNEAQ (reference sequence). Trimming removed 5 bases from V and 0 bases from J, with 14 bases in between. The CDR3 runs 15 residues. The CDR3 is CASSPVGGFSYEQYF. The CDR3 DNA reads TGTGCCAGCAGCCCCGTGGGGGGTTTCTCCTACGAGCAGTACTTC.

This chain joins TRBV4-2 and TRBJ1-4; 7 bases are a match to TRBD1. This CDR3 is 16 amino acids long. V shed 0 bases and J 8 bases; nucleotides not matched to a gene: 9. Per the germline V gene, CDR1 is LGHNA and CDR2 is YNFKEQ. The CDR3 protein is CASSQESRGAGEKLFF. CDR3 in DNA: TGTGCCAGCAGCCAAGAAAGCAGGGGGGCAGGGGAAAAACTGTTTTTT.

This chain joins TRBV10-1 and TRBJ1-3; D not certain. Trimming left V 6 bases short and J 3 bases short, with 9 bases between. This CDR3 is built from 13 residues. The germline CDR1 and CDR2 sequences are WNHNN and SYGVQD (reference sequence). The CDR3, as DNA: TGCGCCAGCAGCCGGACTCTTGGAAACACCATATATTTT. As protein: CASSRTLGNTIYF.

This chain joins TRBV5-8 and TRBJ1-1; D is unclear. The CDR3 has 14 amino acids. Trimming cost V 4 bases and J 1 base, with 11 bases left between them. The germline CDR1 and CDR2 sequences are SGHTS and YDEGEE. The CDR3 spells CASSHRWGNTEAFF. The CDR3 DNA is TGTGCCAGCAGCCACAGATGGGGGAACACTGAAGCTTTCTTT.

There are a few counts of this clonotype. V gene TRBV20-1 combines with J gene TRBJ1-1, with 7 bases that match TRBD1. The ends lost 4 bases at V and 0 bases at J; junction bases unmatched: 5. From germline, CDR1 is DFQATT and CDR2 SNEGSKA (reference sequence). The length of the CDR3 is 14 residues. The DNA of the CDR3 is TGCAGTGCTAACAGGGACAGCATGAACACTGAAGCTTTCTTT. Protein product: CSANRDSMNTEAFF.